This T cell receptor beta chain was documented in a study of T cell responses to AZD1222 COVID-19 vaccine. This CDR3 region has 17 residues. V lost 3 bases to trimming and J lost 0 bases; unmatched junction nucleotides: 7. CDR1 is SGHVS, CDR2 FNYEAQ, per germline. Produced via immunoSEQ multiplex PCR; TCRdb's table is partial and in-frame only. Of about 220,000 clones listed, about 92% were seen once; the top ten hold 1%. Whole-study results and caveats: Spike-specific TCR breadth and depth both grew after two AZD1222 doses.

On this clone itself: The antigen is unknown.

The specimen was peripheral blood, collected on day 0 of MenACWY control vaccination. The chain has TRBV7-6 and TRBJ2-1; 8 bases align to TRBD2. The receptor was isolated from an adult in good health. The CDR3 DNA is TGTGCCAGCAGCTTCCATTTAGCGGGGAGCTCCTACAATGAGCAGTTCTTC. Amino acid sequence: CASSFHLAGSSYNEQFF.